This T cell receptor (beta chain) originates from a study of T cell responses to AZD1222 COVID-19 vaccine. Study-level results: Two AZD1222 doses significantly raised spike-specific TCR breadth and depth over controls. Baseline antibody screening turned up just a handful of seropositive AZD1222 recipients. No day 14 peak samples; only post-peak repertoires were characterized. Donors were largely white British and mainly female; clonal diversity was possibly underestimated.

CDR3 size: 17 residues. Trimming cost V 4 bases and J 3 bases; bases outside gene matches: 7. Measured with immunoSEQ multiplex PCR; TCRdb has only the in-frame clones, and not every one. Here the sample spans over 85,000 clones, around 84% being singletons. As concerns this clone: Its antigen is unidentified.

The sequence was obtained from an adult who received the AZD1222 COVID-19 vaccine. This chain connects TRBV23-1 to TRBJ2-3; TRBD2 aligns across 13 bases. TRBV23-1 is an ORF for which the function is uncertain. The source was peripheral blood, collected 28 days after the second AZD1222 dose. CDR3 amino acids: CASSPGTSGKVTDTQYF. The CDR3, as DNA: TGCGCCAGCAGTCCCGGGACTAGCGGGAAGGTGACAGATACGCAGTATTTT.